Each of the 7 T cell receptor beta chains below was sequenced from the same sample in a study of blood T cell repertoires in COVID-19. Data came from immunoSEQ multiplex PCR; TCRdb stores just in-frame clones and leaves some out. This table holds around 200,000 clones, 65% to 90% found once. The sample consisted of peripheral blood. The receptor source for this set is a man older than 75 with acute or convalescent COVID-19.

The V and J genes are TRBV24-1 and TRBJ1-4, with D unresolved. V dropped 5 bases and J dropped 2 bases, with 5 bases sitting between them. The CDR3 sequence is 13 residues long. Germline V gene data show CDR1 as KGHDR and CDR2 as SFDVKD. For the CDR3, the DNA is TGTGCCACCAGTGCCTCGACTAATGAAAAACTGTTTTTT. It encodes CATSASTNEKLFF.

CDR3 loop: CAWSPTGGGTEAFF. Written as DNA, the CDR3 is TGTGCCTGGAGCCCGACAGGGGGAGGAACTGAAGCTTTCTTT. V is TRBV30 and J is TRBJ1-1; 9 bases match TRBD1. CDR3 length: 14 amino acids. Germline lookup yields CDR1 GTSNPN and CDR2 SVGIG (reference sequence). V lost 3 bases and J lost 5; bases outside the gene matches: 7.

The chain couples TRBV28 to TRBJ1-2; 8 bases match TRBD1. CDR1 and CDR2 from the germline V gene are MDHEN and SYDVKM. Losses at the gene ends were 2 bases for V and 8 bases for J; bases not matched to a gene: 7. This CDR3 is built from 14 residues. The CDR3 spells CASSLISDRGGYTF. The DNA of the CDR3 is TGTGCCAGCAGTTTAATAAGCGACAGGGGCGGCTACACCTTC.

This chain connects TRBV6-5 to TRBJ2-7; tentatively, D is TRBD2 (6 bases). Per the germline V gene, CDR1 is MNHEY and CDR2 is SVGAGI. Trimming shortened V by 2 bases and J by 2 bases, and 13 bases separated the two germline ends. There are 15 residues in the CDR3. CDR3 loop: CASSYANGGPYEQYF. CDR3 DNA: TGTGCCAGCAGTTACGCCAACGGGGGTCCCTACGAGCAGTACTTC.

V usage is TRBV2 and J usage is TRBJ1-5; the D gene is possibly TRBD1 (5 bases). This CDR3 has 13 amino acids. V shed 4 bases and J shed 5 bases, with 9 bases lying between them. CDR1 is SNHLY and CDR2 is FYNNEI in the germline V gene. CDR3 amino acids: CASSAGIDQPQHF. In DNA, the CDR3 is TGTGCCAGCAGTGCAGGGATCGATCAGCCCCAGCATTTT.

This clone was recorded only once. The rearrangement joins TRBV6-5 to TRBJ1-3, with D hard to call. Per germline, CDR1 MNHEY and CDR2 SVGAGI. The CDR3 is 15 residues long. Trimming stripped 7 bases from V and 0 bases from J, with 13 bases between. The CDR3 nucleotides read TGTGCCAGCATCCCGTGGGAGTTCTCTGGAAACACCATATATTTT. As protein: CASIPWEFSGNTIYF.

This chain connects TRBV12-3 or TRBV12-4 to TRBJ1-1; 7 nucleotides align to TRBD1. CDR3 length: 13 residues. J lost 6 bases, V lost 5 bases, and 6 bases had no gene match. CDR3 residues: CASSRTGHSEAFF. The CDR3 coding sequence is TGTGCCAGCAGTAGGACAGGACATTCTGAAGCTTTCTTT.